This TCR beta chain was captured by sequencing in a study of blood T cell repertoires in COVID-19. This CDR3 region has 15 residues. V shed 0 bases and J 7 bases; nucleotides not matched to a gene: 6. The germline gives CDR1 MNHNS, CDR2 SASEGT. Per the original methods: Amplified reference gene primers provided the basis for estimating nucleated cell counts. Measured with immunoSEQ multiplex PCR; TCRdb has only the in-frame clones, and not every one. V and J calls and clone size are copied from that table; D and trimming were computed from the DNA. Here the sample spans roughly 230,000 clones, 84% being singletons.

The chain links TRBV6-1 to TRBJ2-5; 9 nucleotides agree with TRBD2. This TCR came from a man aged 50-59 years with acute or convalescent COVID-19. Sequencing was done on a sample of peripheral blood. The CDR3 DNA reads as TGTGCCAGCAGTGAAGCCCCTAGCGGGGCGGGGACCCAGTACTTC. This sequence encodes CASSEAPSGAGTQYF.